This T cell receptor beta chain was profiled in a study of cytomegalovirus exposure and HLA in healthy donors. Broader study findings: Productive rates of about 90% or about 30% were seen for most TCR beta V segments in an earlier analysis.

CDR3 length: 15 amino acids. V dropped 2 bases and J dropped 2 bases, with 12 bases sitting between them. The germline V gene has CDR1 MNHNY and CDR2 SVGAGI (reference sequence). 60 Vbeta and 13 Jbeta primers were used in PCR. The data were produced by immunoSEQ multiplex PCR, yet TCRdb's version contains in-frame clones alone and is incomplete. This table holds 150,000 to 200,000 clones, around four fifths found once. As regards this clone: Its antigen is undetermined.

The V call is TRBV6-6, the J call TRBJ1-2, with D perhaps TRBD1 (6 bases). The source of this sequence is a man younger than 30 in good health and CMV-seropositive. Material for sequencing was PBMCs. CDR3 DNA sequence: TGTGCCAGCAGTTACACAGGGCGGGCGAACTATGGCTACACCTTC. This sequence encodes CASSYTGRANYGYTF.